Listed here are 9 T cell receptor beta chains from one sample, sequenced in a study of T-cell memory formation after mild COVID-19. One entry per CDR3 protein results from TCRdb running MiXCR on the 5' RACE reads. The sample lists around 250,000 distinct CDR3 sequences, 16% occurring once. The material sequenced was PBMCs or a T cell subset sorted from them (not recorded which). The origin of the receptors is a man younger than 35 who had mild COVID-19 (a few samples of this study predate the infection). Cell type and time point are not known.

J is TRBJ2-7 and V is TRBV5-1; TRBD1 agrees at 8 bases. Germline trimming cut 6 bases from V and 0 bases from J; bases unmatched to any gene: 2. The CDR3 covers 13 residues. Germline-derived CDR1 and CDR2 are SGHRS and YFSETQ. The CDR3 coding sequence is TGCGCCAGCATCGGACAGGGCTCCTACGAGCAGTACTTC. It yields the protein CASIGQGSYEQYF.

This clonotype has a handful of counts. The genes are TRBV4-1 and TRBJ2-7; 7 bases fit TRBD1. The length of the CDR3 is 14 residues. V lost 4 bases and J lost 1; bases outside the gene matches: 4. Germline CDR1 reads MGHRA; CDR2 reads YSYEKL. The DNA for the CDR3 is TGCGCCAGCAGCCTCAACAGGGGTTCCTACGAGCAGTACTTC. Amino acid sequence: CASSLNRGSYEQYF.

The chain joins TRBV4-1 to TRBJ2-1, with 9 bases lining up with TRBD2. This CDR3 comprises 16 residues. Germline lookup yields CDR1 MGHRA and CDR2 YSYEKL. Trimming took 5 bases from V and 12 from J; bases not matched to a gene: 17. Here the CDR3 DNA reads TGCGCCAGCAGCTCCGGCGCGGGGGGGATAAATGTTGGGCAGTTCTTC. Its protein is CASSSGAGGINVGQFF.

This chain connects TRBV20-1 to TRBJ2-1, with D maybe TRBD1 (7 bases). CDR1 and CDR2 from the germline V gene are DFQATT and SNEGSKA (reference sequence). This CDR3 region has 15 residues. Trimming left V 5 bases short and J 0 bases short, with 14 bases between. The CDR3 bases are TGCAGTGCTCCCAACAGGGGACTCTCCTACAATGAGCAGTTCTTC. This gives the protein CSAPNRGLSYNEQFF.

The chain links TRBV6-5 to TRBJ1-2; TRBD1 is a possible D gene (6 bases). Trimming removed 4 bases at V and 3 bases at J, with 9 bases between. Looked up from germline, CDR1 is MNHEY and CDR2 is SVGAGI. This CDR3 region has 13 residues. Here the CDR3 DNA reads TGTGCCAGCAGTTTTAGGGGGGACTATGGCTACACCTTC. This translates into CASSFRGDYGYTF.

CDR3 protein: CASSRTHGQETQYF. The CDR3 bases are TGTGCCAGCAGCCGTACACATGGGCAAGAGACCCAGTACTTC. The V call is TRBV7-4, the J call TRBJ2-5; D remains unclear. Looked up from germline, CDR1 is SGHVT and CDR2 is SQSDAQ. V was cut by 5 bases and J by 2 bases, with 12 bases left in between. This CDR3 spans 14 amino acids.

The chain has TRBV7-2 and TRBJ2-4; no clear D. Germline CDR1 SGHTA, CDR2 FQGNSA. V was shortened by 10 bases and J by 8 bases, with 12 bases between the two germline ends. This CDR3 contains 11 residues. CDR3 nucleotides: TGTGCCACCCTCTTAGGAGACATTCAGTACTTC. Amino acid sequence: CATLLGDIQYF.

This clonotype showed up just a few times. The V call is TRBV7-9, the J call TRBJ2-3; perhaps TRBD1 as D (5 bases). V lost 5 bases and J lost 6, with 12 bases in between. The germline gives CDR1 SEHNR, CDR2 FQNEAQ (reference sequence). The CDR3 loop spans 13 amino acids. CDR3 amino acids: CASSRDSSDTQYF. For the CDR3, the DNA is TGTGCCAGCAGCCGCGACAGTTCCGATACGCAGTATTTT.

The V call is TRBV9, the J call TRBJ1-1, with a possible D match to TRBD1 (5 bases). Deletions cut 3 bases from V and 3 bases from J, with 9 bases between. Per the germline V gene, CDR1 is SGDLS and CDR2 is YYNGEE. The CDR3 length is 13 residues. The CDR3 spells CASSGRADTEAFF. The CDR3 nucleotides are TGTGCCAGCAGCGGCAGGGCGGACACTGAAGCTTTCTTT.